This passage covers 17 T cell receptor beta chains from one sample sequenced in a study of control samples from healthy donors and cancer patients. The table came from immunoSEQ multiplex PCR; TCRdb's copy has only in-frame clones and leaves some out. The profile covers around 93,000 clones, with approximately 92% appearing a single time and 2.5% to 3.5% taken by the ten largest. The sequenced sample consisted of blood. The receptors originated from a human donor in good health. The donor label of this sample is uncertain.

As concerns this clone: A junction boundary mismatches the germline segment, possibly from a read error. CDR3 in DNA: TGTGCCAGCAGCCAGATCCGGGACTCCGAAAGGGGTTTC. It translates to CASSQIRDSERGF. V usage is TRBV7-9 and J usage is TRBJ1-2, with a weak D call TRBD1 (5 bases). The CDR3 runs to 13 residues. Germline values: CDR1 SEHNR, CDR2 FQNEAQ (reference sequence).

The rearrangement joins TRBV9 to TRBJ1-1; TRBD1 matches 10 bases. The germline gives CDR1 SGDLS, CDR2 YYNGEE. The CDR3 consists of 17 residues. J lost 1 base, V lost 3 bases, and 9 bases had no gene match. The CDR3 is CASSADRGWWANTEAFF. For the CDR3, the DNA is TGTGCCAGCAGCGCGGACAGGGGGTGGTGGGCGAACACTGAAGCTTTCTTT.

The chain uses TRBV12-3 or TRBV12-4 and TRBJ2-5; D could derive from TRBD1 or TRBD2 (7 bases each). The CDR3 length is 13 residues. Trimming took 3 bases from V and 5 from J, leaving 10 bases between them. DNA for the CDR3: TGTGCCAGCAGTTTGCAGGGGGGGGAGACCCAGTACTTC. Protein: CASSLQGGETQYF.

CDR3 region: CASSEAVQISSGNTIYF. The CDR3 DNA follows: TGTGCCAGCAGTGAAGCGGTTCAGATAAGCTCTGGAAACACCATATATTTT. This chain connects TRBV6-1 to TRBJ1-3, with D unclear. The ends were cut back, 0 bases at V and 0 bases at J, with 12 bases in the middle. Germline V gene sequence: CDR1 MNHNS, CDR2 SASEGT. CDR3 length: 17 residues.

CDR3 bases: TGTGCCAGCAGCGTAGGCGTGGGGGTGGAGACCCAGTACTTC. Translated, it gives CASSVGVGVETQYF. The chain joins TRBV9 to TRBJ2-5; D tentatively reads TRBD1 or TRBD2 (5 bases each). The germline V gene has CDR1 SGDLS and CDR2 YYNGEE. The ends were cut back, 0 bases at V and 5 bases at J, with 11 bases in the middle. The CDR3 is 14 residues long.

The V and J genes are TRBV2 and TRBJ1-4; 10 bases agree with TRBD1. CDR3 length: 16 residues. Germline V gene lookup returns CDR1 SNHLY and CDR2 FYNNEI. V shed 5 bases and J 8 bases; nucleotides not matched to a gene: 11. CDR3 in amino acids: CASSPGQGLEREKLFF. Written as DNA, the CDR3 is TGTGCCAGCAGTCCGGGACAGGGGCTGGAAAGGGAAAAACTGTTTTTT.

This clone appeared once. This sequence joins TRBV20-1 and TRBJ2-7, with TRBD2 matching over 8 bases. The CDR3 runs to 13 residues. Germline loops: CDR1 DFQATT, CDR2 SNEGSKA (reference sequence). With V trimmed by 3 bases and J by 5 bases, 6 bases remained unmatched. CDR3 region: CSASYPGGHEQYV. DNA for the CDR3: TGCAGTGCTAGTTATCCGGGGGGGCACGAGCAGTACGTC.

The chain is built from TRBV5-4 and TRBJ2-5; unclear D gene. Trimming pared 0 bases from V and 4 bases from J, leaving 1 base between. The CDR3 spans 11 residues. Per germline, CDR1 SGHNT and CDR2 YYREEE (reference sequence). The CDR3 nucleotides read TGTGCCAGCAGCTTGGCAGAGACCCAGTACTTC. Translating it yields CASSLAETQYF.

The V gene is TRBV10-3, the J gene TRBJ1-1; 7 bases agree with TRBD1. Losses at the gene ends were 3 bases for V and 1 base for J; bases not matched to a gene: 5. The CDR3 totals 15 residues. Germline CDR1 is ENHRY and CDR2 is SYGVKD. The CDR3 bases are TGTGCCATCAGTGACGCGGACAGGCCGAACACTGAAGCTTTCTTT. Translated, it gives CAISDADRPNTEAFF.

The chain is built from TRBV19 and TRBJ2-2; D remains ambiguous. Trimming removed 5 bases from V and 1 base from J, with 8 bases in between. This CDR3 region has 14 residues. Germline V gives CDR1 LNHDA, CDR2 SQIVND (reference sequence). CDR3 DNA: TGTGCCAGTAGTTCCCCAGGGAACACCGGGGAGCTGTTTTTT. Protein: CASSSPGNTGELFF.

The chain joins TRBV19 to TRBJ2-1; the D gene is possibly TRBD1 (7 bases). With 9 bases removed from V and 4 bases from J, the gap between germline ends came to 16 bases. This CDR3 is 14 amino acids long. Germline CDR1 LNHDA, CDR2 SQIVND (reference sequence). CDR3 amino acids: CASRLGTVYNEQFF. For the CDR3, the DNA is TGTGCCAGCAGACTAGGGACAGTGTACAATGAGCAGTTCTTC.

The chain carries TRBV9 and TRBJ2-3, with 7 bases lining up with TRBD2. Looked up from germline, CDR1 is SGDLS and CDR2 is YYNGEE. V was pared by 0 bases and J by 4 bases, with 5 bases of the junction left unmatched. There are 15 residues in the CDR3. The CDR3 DNA reads TGTGCCAGCAGCGTAGGGGCGGGGGATCCAGATACGCAGTATTTT. It encodes CASSVGAGDPDTQYF. The full variable domain, in which reference TRBV9 and TRBJ2-3 provide the parts outside the CDR3, is DSGVTQTPKHLITATGQRVTLRCSPRSGDLSVYWYQQSLDQGLQFLIQYYNGEERAKGNILERFSAQQFPDLHSELNLSSLELGDSALYFCASSVGAGDPDTQYFGPGTRLTVL.

The chain has TRBV10-3 and TRBJ2-4; D not certain. The CDR3 runs to 12 residues. Germline-derived CDR1 and CDR2 are ENHRY and SYGVKD. Trimming stripped 3 bases from V and 8 bases from J, with 8 bases between. The CDR3 sequence is CAISDRTHIQYF. For the CDR3, the DNA is TGTGCCATCAGTGATAGGACCCACATTCAGTACTTC.

This clone was counted between two and nine times. The chain carries TRBV5-6 and TRBJ1-4; TRBD1 aligns across 8 bases. In germline, CDR1 is SGHDT, CDR2 YYEEEE. The CDR3 contains 15 residues. The ends lost 5 bases at V and 7 bases at J; junction bases unmatched: 10. CDR3 in amino acids: CASRTQGARGEKLFF. DNA for the CDR3: TGTGCCAGCAGAACTCAGGGGGCGCGGGGTGAAAAACTGTTTTTT.

In its sample, this clone was seen once. The chain employs TRBV7-9 and TRBJ1-2; 7 positions agree with TRBD1. Germline CDR1 SEHNR, CDR2 FQNEAQ (reference sequence). V shed 5 bases and J 8 bases; nucleotides not matched to a gene: 5. This CDR3 spans 12 amino acids. CDR3 sequence reads: CASSPTGDGYTF. The CDR3 DNA is TGTGCCAGCAGCCCTACAGGGGACGGCTACACCTTC.

DNA of the CDR3: TGTGCCATCAGTGCAGGGGACACTGAAGCTTTCTTT. Translating gives CAISAGDTEAFF. The V and J genes are TRBV10-3 and TRBJ1-1; tentatively, D is TRBD1 (6 bases). The V gene lost 4 bases and the J gene lost 3 bases, with 6 bases spanning the gap. CDR1 and CDR2 (germline): ENHRY, SYGVKD. This CDR3 comprises 12 residues.

This CDR3 reads CASSGGEETQYF. CDR3 nucleotide sequence: TGTGCCAGCAGCGGAGGGGAAGAGACCCAGTACTTC. This chain links TRBV7-9 with TRBJ2-5; a weak D match, TRBD2 (6 bases). This CDR3 comprises 12 residues. Germline CDR1 reads SEHNR; CDR2 reads FQNEAQ (reference sequence). V dropped 5 bases and J dropped 3 bases, with 7 bases sitting between them. The whole variable domain, filled in from reference TRBV7-9 and TRBJ2-5, reads DTGVSQNPRHKITKRGQNVTFRCDPISEHNRLYWYRQTLGQGPEFLTYFQNEAQLEKSRLLSDRFSAERPKGSFSTLEIQRTEQGDSAMYLCASSGGEETQYFGPGTRLLVL.